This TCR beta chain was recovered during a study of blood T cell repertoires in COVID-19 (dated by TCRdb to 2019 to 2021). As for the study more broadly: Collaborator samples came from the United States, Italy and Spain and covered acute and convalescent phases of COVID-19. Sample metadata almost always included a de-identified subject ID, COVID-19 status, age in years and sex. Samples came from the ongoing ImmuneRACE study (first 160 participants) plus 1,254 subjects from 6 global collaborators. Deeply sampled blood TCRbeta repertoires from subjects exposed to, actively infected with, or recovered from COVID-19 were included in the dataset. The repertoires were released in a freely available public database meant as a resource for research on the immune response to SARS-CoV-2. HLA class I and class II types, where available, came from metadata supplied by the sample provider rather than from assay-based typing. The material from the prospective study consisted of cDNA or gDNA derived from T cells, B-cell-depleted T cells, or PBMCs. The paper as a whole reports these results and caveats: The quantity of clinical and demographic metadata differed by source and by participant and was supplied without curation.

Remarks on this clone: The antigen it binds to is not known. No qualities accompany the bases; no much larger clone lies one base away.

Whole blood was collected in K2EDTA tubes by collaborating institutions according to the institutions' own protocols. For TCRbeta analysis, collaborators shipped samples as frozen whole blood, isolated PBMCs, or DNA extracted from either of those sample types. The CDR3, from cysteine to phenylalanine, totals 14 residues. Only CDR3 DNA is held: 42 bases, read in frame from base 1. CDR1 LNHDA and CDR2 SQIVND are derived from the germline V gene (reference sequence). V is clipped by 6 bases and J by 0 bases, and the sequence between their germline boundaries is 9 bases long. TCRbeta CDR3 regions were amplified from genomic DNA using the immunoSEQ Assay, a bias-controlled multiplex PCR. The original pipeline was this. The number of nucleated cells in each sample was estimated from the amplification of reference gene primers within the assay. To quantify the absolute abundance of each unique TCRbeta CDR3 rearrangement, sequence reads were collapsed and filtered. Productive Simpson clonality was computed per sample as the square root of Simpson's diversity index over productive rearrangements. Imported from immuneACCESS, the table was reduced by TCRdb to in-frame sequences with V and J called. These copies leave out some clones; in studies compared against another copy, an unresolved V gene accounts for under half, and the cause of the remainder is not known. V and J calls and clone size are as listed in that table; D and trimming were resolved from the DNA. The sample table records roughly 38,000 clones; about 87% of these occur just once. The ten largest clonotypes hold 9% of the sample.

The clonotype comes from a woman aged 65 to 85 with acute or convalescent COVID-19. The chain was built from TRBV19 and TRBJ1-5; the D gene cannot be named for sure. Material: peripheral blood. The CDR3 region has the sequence CASSPRGSNQPQHF. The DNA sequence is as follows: TGTGCCAGTAGCCCACGGGGTAGCAATCAGCCCCAGCATTTT.